The following is a T cell receptor beta chain sequence with its context. Some clones are missing from TCRdb's copy, which holds only in-frame ones; the method was immunoSEQ multiplex PCR. The top ten hold over 1.5% of the sample, which has approximately 140,000 clones, about 89% seen once. The data were obtained in a study of T cells in localized non-small cell lung cancer. The V end lost 4 bases, the J end lost 0 bases, and 7 bases lay between the germline ends. The CDR3 runs to 15 residues. The germline V gene encodes CDR1 MNHNS and CDR2 SASEGT. The J gene is TRBJ2-6, the V gene TRBV6-1; D unclear. The TCR comes from a female donor over 55 with stage I lung adenocarcinoma. Sequenced here: peripheral blood, sampled before any cancer treatment. The CDR3 sequence is CASSASGSGANVLTF. As DNA, the CDR3 is TGTGCCAGCAGTGCCTCGGGCTCTGGGGCCAACGTCCTGACTTTC.